This TCR beta chain originates from a study of human T cells and chemical hapten exposure. This clonotype appeared many times. The time point here: patch test 1, 2 weeks after DPC sensitization. Specified treatment: therapeutic diphenylcyclopropenone sensitization with weekly scalp DPC. TCRdb re-called the RACE reads through MiXCR, storing one row per CDR3 protein. The table includes around 300,000 distinct CDR3 sequences, around 7% detected once. Sequenced here: whole blood, sampled in connection with sensitization to the hapten diphenylcyclopropenone (DPC). This receptor was obtained from a woman younger than 35 with alopecia areata. Some clones in this sample may be carry-over from other donors' samples.

The CDR3, as DNA: TGTGCCATCAGTGAGTCCGGGACAGGGGGCACAAATGAGCAGTTCTTC. It codes for CAISESGTGGTNEQFF. The chain joins TRBV10-3 to TRBJ2-1, with 12 bases that match TRBD1. The trim removed 0 bases at V and 7 bases at J, leaving 4 bases unmatched. The CDR3 is 16 residues long. Germline CDR1 ENHRY, CDR2 SYGVKD.